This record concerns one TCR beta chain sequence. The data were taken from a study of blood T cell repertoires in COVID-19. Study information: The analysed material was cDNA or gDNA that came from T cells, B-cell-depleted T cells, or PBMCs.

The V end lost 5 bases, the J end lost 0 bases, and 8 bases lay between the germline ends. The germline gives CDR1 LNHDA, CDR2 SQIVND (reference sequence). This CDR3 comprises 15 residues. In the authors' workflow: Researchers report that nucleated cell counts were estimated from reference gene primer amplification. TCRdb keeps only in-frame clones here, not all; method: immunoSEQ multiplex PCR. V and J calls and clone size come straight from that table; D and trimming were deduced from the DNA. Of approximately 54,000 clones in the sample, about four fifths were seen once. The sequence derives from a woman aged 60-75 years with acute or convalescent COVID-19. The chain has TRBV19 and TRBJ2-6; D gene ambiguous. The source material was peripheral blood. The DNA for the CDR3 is TGTGCCAGTAGTCAATCGGGCTCTGGGGCCAACGTCCTGACTTTC. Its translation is CASSQSGSGANVLTF.